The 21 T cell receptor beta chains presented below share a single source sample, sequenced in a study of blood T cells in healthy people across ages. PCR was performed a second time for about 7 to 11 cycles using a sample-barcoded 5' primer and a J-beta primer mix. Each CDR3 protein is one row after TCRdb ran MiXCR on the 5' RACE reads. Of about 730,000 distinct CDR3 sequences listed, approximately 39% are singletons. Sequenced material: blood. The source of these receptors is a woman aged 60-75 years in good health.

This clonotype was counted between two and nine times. This CDR3 reads CASSWGERQDGYTF. CDR3 bases: TGTGCCAGCAGCTGGGGAGAGAGACAGGATGGCTACACCTTC. The chain has TRBV7-9 and TRBJ1-2, with a tentative D call TRBD1 (6 bases). Germline V lookup: CDR1 SEHNR, CDR2 FQNEAQ (reference sequence). CDR3 length: 14 amino acids. V was pared by 4 bases and J by 6 bases, with 15 bases between.

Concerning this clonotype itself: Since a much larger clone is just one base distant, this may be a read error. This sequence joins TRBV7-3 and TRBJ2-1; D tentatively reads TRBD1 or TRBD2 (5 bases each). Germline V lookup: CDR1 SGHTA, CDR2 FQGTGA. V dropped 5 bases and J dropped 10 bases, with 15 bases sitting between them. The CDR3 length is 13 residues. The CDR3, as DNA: TGTGCCAGCAGCGCGCGTGGGGGTGAGGAGCAGTTCTTC. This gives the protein CASSARGGEEQFF.

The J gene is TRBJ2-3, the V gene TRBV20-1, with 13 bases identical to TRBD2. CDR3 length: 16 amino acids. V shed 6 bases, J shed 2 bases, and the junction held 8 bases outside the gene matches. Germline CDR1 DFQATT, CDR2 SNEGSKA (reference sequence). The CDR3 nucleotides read TGCAGTGCCGCCGGGGGGACTAGCGGGGTCACAGATACGCAGTATTTT. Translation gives CSAAGGTSGVTDTQYF.

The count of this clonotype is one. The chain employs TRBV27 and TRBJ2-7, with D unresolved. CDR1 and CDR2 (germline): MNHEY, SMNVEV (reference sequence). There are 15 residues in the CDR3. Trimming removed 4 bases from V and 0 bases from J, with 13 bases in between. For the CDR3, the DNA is TGTGCCAGCAGTTGGAAGGGCCTGAGCTCCTACGAGCAGTACTTC. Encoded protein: CASSWKGLSSYEQYF.

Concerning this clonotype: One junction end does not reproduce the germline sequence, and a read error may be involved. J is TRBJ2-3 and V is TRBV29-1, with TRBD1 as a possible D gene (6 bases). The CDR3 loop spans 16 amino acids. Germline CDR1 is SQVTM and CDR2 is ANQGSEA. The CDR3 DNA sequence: TGCAGCGTTGACCAGGGGCCCCCCTCTAGCACAGGTACGCAGTATTTT. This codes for CSVDQGPPSSTGTQYF.

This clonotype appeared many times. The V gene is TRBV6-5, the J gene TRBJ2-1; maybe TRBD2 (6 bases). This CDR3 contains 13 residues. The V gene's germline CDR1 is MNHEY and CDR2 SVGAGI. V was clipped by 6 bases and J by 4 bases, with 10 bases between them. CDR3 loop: CASRPGLYNEQFF. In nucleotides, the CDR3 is TGTGCCAGCAGACCGGGACTTTACAATGAGCAGTTCTTC.

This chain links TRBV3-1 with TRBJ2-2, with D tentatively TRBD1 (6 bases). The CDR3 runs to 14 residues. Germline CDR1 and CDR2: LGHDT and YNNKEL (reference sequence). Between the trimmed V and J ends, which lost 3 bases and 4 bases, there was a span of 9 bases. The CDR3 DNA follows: TGTGCCAGCAGCCAGGGGGCTAGCACCGGGGAGCTGTTTTTT. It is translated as CASSQGASTGELFF.

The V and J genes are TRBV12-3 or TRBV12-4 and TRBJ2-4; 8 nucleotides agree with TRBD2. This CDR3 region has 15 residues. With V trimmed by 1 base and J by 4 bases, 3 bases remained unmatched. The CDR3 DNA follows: TGTGCCAGCAGTTTAGACGGGAGGGCGAAAAACATTCAGTACTTC. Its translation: CASSLDGRAKNIQYF.

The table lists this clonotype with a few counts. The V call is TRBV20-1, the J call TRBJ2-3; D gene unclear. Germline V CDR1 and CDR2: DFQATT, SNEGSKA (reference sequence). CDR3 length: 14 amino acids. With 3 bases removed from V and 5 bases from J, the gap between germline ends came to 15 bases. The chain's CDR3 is CSARVSGRRDTQYF. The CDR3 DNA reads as TGCAGTGCTAGGGTTAGTGGGCGAAGAGATACGCAGTATTTT.

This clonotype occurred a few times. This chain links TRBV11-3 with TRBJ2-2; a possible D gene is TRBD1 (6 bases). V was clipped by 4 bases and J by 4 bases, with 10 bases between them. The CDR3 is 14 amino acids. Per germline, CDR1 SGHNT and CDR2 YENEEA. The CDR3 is CASSSHRVTGELFF. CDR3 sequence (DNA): TGTGCCAGCAGCTCGCACAGGGTCACCGGGGAGCTGTTTTTT.

CDR3 loop: CSARDGQGDEQYF. CDR3 coding DNA: TGCAGTGCTAGAGATGGACAGGGGGACGAGCAGTACTTC. The rearrangement uses TRBV20-1 and TRBJ2-7; 10 bases line up with TRBD1. J lost 5 bases, V lost 0 bases, and 1 base had no gene match. Germline CDR1 DFQATT, CDR2 SNEGSKA (reference sequence). This CDR3 has 13 residues.

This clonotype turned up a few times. The CDR3 DNA follows: TGTGCCAGCAGCTTATGGGGTTCGGGCTCCTACAATGAGCAGTACTTC. This translates into CASSLWGSGSYNEQYF. The chain combines TRBV7-9 with TRBJ2-7; D gene ambiguous. The CDR3 sequence is 16 residues long. The ends were cut back, 2 bases at V and 7 bases at J, with 21 bases in the middle. Germline V lookup: CDR1 SEHNR, CDR2 FQNEAQ (reference sequence).

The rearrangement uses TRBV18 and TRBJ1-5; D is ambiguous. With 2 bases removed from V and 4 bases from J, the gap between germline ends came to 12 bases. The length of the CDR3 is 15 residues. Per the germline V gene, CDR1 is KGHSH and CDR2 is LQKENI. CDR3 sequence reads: CASSPRGRVNQPQHF. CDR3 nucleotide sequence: TGTGCCAGCTCACCAAGAGGGAGGGTGAATCAGCCCCAGCATTTT. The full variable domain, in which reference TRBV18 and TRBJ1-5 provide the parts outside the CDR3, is NAGVMQNPRHLVRRRGQEARLRCSPMKGHSHVYWYRQLPEEGLKFMVYLQKENIIDESGMPKERFSAEFPKEGPSILRIQQVVRGDSAAYFCASSPRGRVNQPQHFGDGTRLSIL.

The chain's CDR3 is CSAREAGVPNNEQFF. The CDR3 DNA sequence: TGCAGTGCTAGAGAGGCGGGAGTCCCCAACAATGAGCAGTTCTTC. The gene calls are TRBV20-1 and TRBJ2-1; 7 bases match TRBD2. The CDR3 length is 15 residues. V lost 0 bases to trimming and J lost 5 bases; unmatched junction nucleotides: 7. Germline V gene lookup returns CDR1 DFQATT and CDR2 SNEGSKA (reference sequence).

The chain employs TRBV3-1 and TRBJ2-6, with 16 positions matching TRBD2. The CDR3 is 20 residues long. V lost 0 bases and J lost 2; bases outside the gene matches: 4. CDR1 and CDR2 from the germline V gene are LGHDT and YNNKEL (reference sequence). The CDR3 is CASSQEGLAGGPTGANVLTF. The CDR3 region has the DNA TGTGCCAGCAGCCAAGAGGGACTAGCGGGAGGGCCAACTGGGGCCAACGTCCTGACTTTC. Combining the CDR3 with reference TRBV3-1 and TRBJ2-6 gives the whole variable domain DTAVSQTPKYLVTQMGNDKSIKCEQNLGHDTMYWYKQDSKKFLKIMFSYNNKELIINETVPNRFSPKSPDKAHLNLHINSLELGDSAVYFCASSQEGLAGGPTGANVLTFGAGSRLTVL.

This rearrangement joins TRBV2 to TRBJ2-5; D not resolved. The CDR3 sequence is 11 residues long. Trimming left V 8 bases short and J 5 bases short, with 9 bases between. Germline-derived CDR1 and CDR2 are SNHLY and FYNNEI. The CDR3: CASRYSETQYF. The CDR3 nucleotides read TGTGCCAGCCGTTACTCGGAGACCCAGTACTTC.

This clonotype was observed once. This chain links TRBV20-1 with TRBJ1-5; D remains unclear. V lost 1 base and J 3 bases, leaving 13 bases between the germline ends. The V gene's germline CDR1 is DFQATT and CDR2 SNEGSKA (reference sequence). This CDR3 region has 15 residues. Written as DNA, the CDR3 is TGCAGTGCTAGAGCCACCGGGAACTCCAATCAGCCCCAGCATTTT. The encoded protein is CSARATGNSNQPQHF.

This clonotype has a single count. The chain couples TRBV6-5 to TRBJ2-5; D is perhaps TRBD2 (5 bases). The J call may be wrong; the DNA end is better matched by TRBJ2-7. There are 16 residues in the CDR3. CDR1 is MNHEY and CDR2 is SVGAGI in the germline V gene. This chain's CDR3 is CASSYSATGGPYEQYF. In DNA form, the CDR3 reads TGTGCCAGCAGTTACTCAGCGACTGGAGGACCCTACGAGCAGTACTTC.

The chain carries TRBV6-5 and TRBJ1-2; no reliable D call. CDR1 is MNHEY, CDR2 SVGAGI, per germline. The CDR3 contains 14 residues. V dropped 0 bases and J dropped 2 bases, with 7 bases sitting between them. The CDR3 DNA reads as TGTGCCAGCAGTTACTCGAAACTAAACTATGGCTACACCTTC. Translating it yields CASSYSKLNYGYTF.

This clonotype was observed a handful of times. This chain's CDR3 is CASSITPGGTSYTF. CDR3 sequence (DNA): TGTGCCAGCAGTATAACCCCGGGGGGTACAAGCTACACCTTC. V and J are TRBV7-3 and TRBJ1-2; D might be TRBD1 (5 bases). The V and J ends lost 6 bases and 9 bases respectively, with 20 bases between them. The length of the CDR3 is 14 residues. Germline V gives CDR1 SGHTA, CDR2 FQGTGA.

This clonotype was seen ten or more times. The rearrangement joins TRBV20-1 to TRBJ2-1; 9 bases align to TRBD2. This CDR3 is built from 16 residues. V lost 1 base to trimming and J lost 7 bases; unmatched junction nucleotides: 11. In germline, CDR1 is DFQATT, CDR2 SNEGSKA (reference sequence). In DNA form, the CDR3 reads TGCAGTGCTAGAGTTCGCGGGAGGGTCTTGATTAATGAGCAGTTCTTC. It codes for CSARVRGRVLINEQFF.